The 22 T cell receptor beta chains below all came from one sample that was sequenced in a study of CD8 T cells in Susac syndrome. Random hexamers primed reverse transcription of about 0.45 to 1 ug RNA. TCRdb ran MiXCR on the immunoSEQ multiplex PCR reads and lists one entry per CDR3 protein. Among some 110,000 distinct CDR3 sequences listed, 96% were seen once. The sample comprised CD4+ T cells from PBMCs. Source of these receptors: a human donor with Susac syndrome.

The rearrangement joins TRBV12-3 or TRBV12-4 to TRBJ2-7, with D hard to call. This CDR3 region has 14 residues. Trimming left V 6 bases short and J 2 bases short, with 14 bases between. The CDR3 sequence: CASRYLSPPYEQYF. CDR3 DNA: TGTGCCAGCAGGTATCTCTCGCCCCCCTACGAGCAGTACTTC.

The J gene is TRBJ2-1, the V gene TRBV7-8; 7 bases map to TRBD2. V shed 1 base, J shed 5 bases, and the junction held 5 bases outside the gene matches. CDR3 length: 15 residues. CDR1 is SGHVS and CDR2 is FQNEAQ in the germline V gene. CDR3: CASSLVTGGHNEQFF. The CDR3 DNA sequence: TGTGCCAGCAGCTTAGTAACGGGAGGTCACAATGAGCAGTTCTTC. Supplemented by reference TRBV7-8 and TRBJ2-1, the full variable domain reads GAGVSQSPRYKVAKRGQDVALRCDPISGHVSLFWYQQALGQGPEFLTYFQNEAQLDKSGLPSDRFFAERPEGSVSTLKIQRTQQEDSAVYLCASSLVTGGHNEQFFGPGTRLTVL.

The genes are TRBV4-1 and TRBJ2-7, with D possibly TRBD2 on 6 matching bases. This CDR3 has 15 amino acids. Looked up from germline, CDR1 is MGHRA and CDR2 is YSYEKL. V lost 0 bases to trimming and J lost 6 bases, with 15 bases between them. This CDR3 reads CASSQDWGLGAEQYF. The CDR3 DNA is TGCGCCAGCAGCCAAGATTGGGGACTCGGGGCCGAGCAGTACTTC.

CDR3 sequence: CASKRTSVNTGELFF. Written as DNA, the CDR3 is TGTGCCAGCAAAAGGACTAGCGTTAACACCGGGGAGCTGTTTTTT. The chain carries TRBV6-5 and TRBJ2-2, with 9 nucleotides matching TRBD2. CDR1 and CDR2 (germline): MNHEY, SVGAGI. CDR3 length: 15 residues. With V trimmed by 7 bases and J by 2 bases, 5 bases remained unmatched.

The CDR3 loop reads CASSYSDPYGYTF. The DNA of the CDR3 is TGTGCCAGCAGTTACTCGGACCCGTATGGCTACACCTTC. The chain joins TRBV6-2 or TRBV6-3 to TRBJ1-2; D is uncertain. Between the trimmed V and J ends, which lost 0 bases and 5 bases, there was a span of 7 bases. The germline V gene encodes CDR1 MNHEY and CDR2 SVGEGT. The CDR3 is made up of 13 amino acids.

This chain uses TRBV4-2 with TRBJ2-5, with D perhaps TRBD1 (5 bases). This CDR3 has 13 amino acids. Deletions cut 1 base from V and 5 bases from J, with 8 bases between. The germline CDR1 and CDR2 sequences are LGHNA and YNFKEQ. The CDR3 DNA reads as TGTGCCAGCAGCCAAGCAGGGTCCGAGACCCAGTACTTC. As protein: CASSQAGSETQYF.

The count of this clonotype is one. The chain employs TRBV12-3 or TRBV12-4 and TRBJ2-3, with D perhaps matching TRBD2 (6 bases). V was cut by 4 bases and J by 2 bases, with 10 bases left in between. CDR3 length: 14 residues. The CDR3 here is CASSWAGNTDTQYF. The CDR3, as DNA: TGTGCCAGCAGTTGGGCGGGGAACACAGATACGCAGTATTTT.

A note on this clonotype: Its ends do not fully match the called genes, so a read error is possible. V and J are TRBV18 and TRBJ2-7; TRBD1 aligns across 8 bases. The CDR3 sequence is 13 residues long. Per germline, CDR1 KGHSH and CDR2 LQKENI. The CDR3 loop reads CASSPGTGPSGDF. The CDR3 nucleotides read TGTGCCAGCTCACCAGGGACAGGACCTTCCGGGGACTTC.

The chain has TRBV18 and TRBJ2-5; D gene uncertain. CDR3 length: 13 residues. Germline V CDR1 and CDR2: KGHSH, LQKENI. V lost 0 bases and J lost 5, with 7 bases in between. The CDR3 region is CASSPPGVETQYF. The CDR3 nucleotides are TGTGCCAGCTCACCACCGGGCGTGGAGACCCAGTACTTC. Drawing the rest from reference TRBV18 and TRBJ2-5, the complete variable domain is NAGVMQNPRHLVRRRGQEARLRCSPMKGHSHVYWYRQLPEEGLKFMVYLQKENIIDESGMPKERFSAEFPKEGPSILRIQQVVRGDSAAYFCASSPPGVETQYFGPGTRLLVL.

V usage is TRBV25-1 and J usage is TRBJ1-2; D not certain. Germline-derived CDR1 and CDR2 are MGHDK and SYGVNS. The V end was cut by 1 base, the J end by 4 bases, with 10 bases between. This CDR3 comprises 14 residues. The CDR3 bases are TGTGCCAGCAGTGAATTTGATCAAATCTATGGCTACACCTTC. Residues: CASSEFDQIYGYTF.

The chain carries TRBV7-3 and TRBJ2-1; 12 bases match TRBD2. With 5 bases clipped from V and 7 bases from J, the junction kept 6 bases outside the gene matches. This CDR3 comprises 15 residues. Per the germline V gene, CDR1 is SGHTA and CDR2 is FQGTGA. DNA of the CDR3: TGTGCCAGCAGCGCTGGACTAGCGGGACTTAATGAGCAGTTCTTC. It yields the protein CASSAGLAGLNEQFF. Based on the CDR3 plus reference TRBV7-3 and TRBJ2-1, the full variable domain is GAGVSQTPSNKVTEKGKYVELRCDPISGHTALYWYRQSLGQGPEFLIYFQGTGAADDSGLPNDRFFAVRPEGSVSTLKIQRTERGDSAVYLCASSAGLAGLNEQFFGPGTRLTVL.

The chain uses TRBV25-1 and TRBJ1-2, with no clear D. Germline V gene lookup returns CDR1 MGHDK and CDR2 SYGVNS. Deletions cut 1 base from V and 5 bases from J, with 11 bases between. The CDR3 loop spans 14 amino acids. The CDR3 DNA reads as TGTGCCAGCAGTGAATCCGGCCGTAGTTATGGCTACACCTTC. It codes for CASSESGRSYGYTF.

The chain couples TRBV27 to TRBJ2-3; D not resolved. CDR1 is MNHEY and CDR2 is SMNVEV in the germline V gene (reference sequence). Trimming removed 2 bases from V and 0 bases from J, with 15 bases in between. The CDR3 spans 17 residues. CDR3 residues: CASSLVVTGASTDTQYF. The CDR3 nucleotides are TGTGCCAGCAGTTTAGTAGTTACTGGAGCTAGCACAGATACGCAGTATTTT.

The chain uses TRBV29-1 and TRBJ1-2; the D is unclear. V was cut by 0 bases and J by 2 bases, with 7 bases left in between. CDR1 and CDR2 (germline): SQVTM, ANQGSEA. There are 13 residues in the CDR3. DNA of the CDR3: TGCAGCGTTGAAGATGCAGAAAACTATGGCTACACCTTC. Protein sequence: CSVEDAENYGYTF. Variable domain in full (rest from reference TRBV29-1 and TRBJ1-2): SAVISQKPSRDICQRGTSLTIQCQVDSQVTMMFWYRQQPGQSLTLIATANQGSEATYESGFVIDKFPISRPNLTFSTLTVSNMSPEDSSIYLCSVEDAENYGYTFGSGTRLTVV.

The rearrangement joins TRBV10-3 to TRBJ2-3, with D tentatively TRBD2 (6 bases). Germline V gene sequence: CDR1 ENHRY, CDR2 SYGVKD. The germline V and J ends were trimmed by 0 bases and 4 bases, with 8 bases remaining between them. This CDR3 region has 14 residues. CDR3 in DNA: TGTGCCATCAGTGAGTCGGGGGAGGCAGATACGCAGTATTTT. This translates into CAISESGEADTQYF.

The chain joins TRBV14 to TRBJ2-7; no clear D gene. The CDR3 sequence is 14 residues long. Germline V lookup: CDR1 SGHDN, CDR2 FVKESK. The ends were cut back, 0 bases at V and 3 bases at J, with 9 bases in the middle. For the CDR3, the DNA is TGTGCCAGCAGCCAAGAGATCGGAGACTACGAGCAGTACTTC. This sequence encodes CASSQEIGDYEQYF.

The chain joins TRBV18 to TRBJ1-3; D is unclear. Looked up from germline, CDR1 is KGHSH and CDR2 is LQKENI. Trimming cost V 2 bases and J 0 bases, with 14 bases left between them. This CDR3 contains 17 residues. The CDR3: CASSPNRSPSSGNTIYF. In DNA, the CDR3 is TGTGCCAGCTCACCAAATAGGAGCCCGAGCTCTGGAAACACCATATATTTT.

This clonotype was detected only once. The chain employs TRBV6-2 or TRBV6-3 and TRBJ1-1, with unresolved D. This CDR3 contains 13 residues. Between the trimmed V and J ends, which lost 6 bases and 0 bases, there was a span of 8 bases. Germline values: CDR1 MNHEY, CDR2 SVGEGT. DNA for the CDR3: TGTGCCAGCAGGCTGGGAGTGAACACTGAAGCTTTCTTT. Translation gives CASRLGVNTEAFF.

This clonotype has a single count. The chain is built from TRBV12-3 or TRBV12-4 and TRBJ1-3, with D uncertain. With 6 bases removed from V and 2 bases from J, the gap between germline ends came to 8 bases. This CDR3 spans 13 amino acids. The CDR3 sequence is CASRVIAGNTIYF. CDR3 DNA: TGTGCCAGCAGGGTGATCGCTGGAAACACCATATATTTT.

This chain connects TRBV5-4 to TRBJ2-5; D is possibly TRBD1 (6 bases). The CDR3 runs to 15 residues. CDR1 and CDR2 from the germline V gene are SGHNT and YYREEE (reference sequence). Trimming took 3 bases from V and 5 from J, leaving 17 bases between them. The CDR3 DNA reads as TGTGCCAGCAGCTCTCTTGGCAGGGGAGAGGAGACCCAGTACTTC. Amino acid sequence: CASSSLGRGEETQYF.

The chain is built from TRBV4-3 and TRBJ2-7, with TRBD1 matching 8 bases. After removal of 4 bases from V and 3 bases from J, the junction contained 5 bases not matched to a gene. This CDR3 contains 14 residues. The germline V gene encodes CDR1 LGHNA and CDR2 YSLEER. Written as DNA, the CDR3 is TGCGCCAGCAGCCGCCAGACAGGGGACTACGAGCAGTACTTC. This sequence encodes CASSRQTGDYEQYF.

The rearrangement uses TRBV5-5 and TRBJ2-1; no reliable D call. CDR3 length equals 15 residues. Germline V gene sequence: CDR1 SGHKS, CDR2 YYEKEE (reference sequence). Trimming took off 0 bases at V and 2 bases at J, with 9 bases between the two ends. The CDR3 here is CASSLEGRTYNEQFF. As DNA, the CDR3 is TGTGCCAGCAGCTTGGAGGGCAGGACCTACAATGAGCAGTTCTTC.